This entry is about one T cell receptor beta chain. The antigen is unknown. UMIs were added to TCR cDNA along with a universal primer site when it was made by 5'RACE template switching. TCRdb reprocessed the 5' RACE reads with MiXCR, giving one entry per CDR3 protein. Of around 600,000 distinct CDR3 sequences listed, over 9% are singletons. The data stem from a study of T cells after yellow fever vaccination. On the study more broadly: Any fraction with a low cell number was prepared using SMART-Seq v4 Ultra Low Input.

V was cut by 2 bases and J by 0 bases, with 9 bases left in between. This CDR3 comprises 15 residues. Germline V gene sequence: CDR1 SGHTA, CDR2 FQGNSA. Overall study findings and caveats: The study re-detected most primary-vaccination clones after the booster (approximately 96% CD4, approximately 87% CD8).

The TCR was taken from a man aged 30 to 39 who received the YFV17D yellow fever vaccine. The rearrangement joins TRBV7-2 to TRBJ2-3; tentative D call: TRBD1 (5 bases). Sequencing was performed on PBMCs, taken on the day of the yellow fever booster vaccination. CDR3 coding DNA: TGTGCCAGCAGCTTATTGGGGCAGAGCACAGATACGCAGTATTTT. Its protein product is CASSLLGQSTDTQYF.